The 7 T cell receptor beta chains listed next were all sequenced from one sample in a study of blood T cells in healthy people across ages. A second 7 to 11 cycle PCR used barcoded and J-beta primers. A single record per CDR3 protein comes from TCRdb applying MiXCR to the 5' RACE reads. Altogether around 1,000,000 distinct CDR3 sequences are present, approximately 25% being singletons, with the ten largest covering 0.65% to 0.95%. These same records also appear under a second study, on T cells of mothers and their children.

Sequencing used blood. The receptors here all came from a girl aged 2 to 10 in good health.

This clonotype has at least ten counts. V gene TRBV7-2 combines with J gene TRBJ2-1; D not resolved. Per the germline V gene, CDR1 is SGHTA and CDR2 is FQGNSA. The length of the CDR3 is 13 residues. Trimming left V 0 bases short and J 6 bases short, with 6 bases between. CDR3 nucleotides: TGTGCCAGCAGCTTAGCGGGTAGCAATGAGCAGTTCTTC. Translation: CASSLAGSNEQFF.

This clonotype was counted a few times. The chain carries TRBV29-1 and TRBJ2-1, with D uncertain. The J call is uncertain, as TRBJ2-5 better fits the DNA end. CDR1 and CDR2 (germline): SQVTM, ANQGSEA. This CDR3 is built from 12 residues. The CDR3 here is CSVVGWQETQYF. CDR3 nucleotides: TGCAGCGTTGTCGGATGGCAAGAGACCCAGTACTTC.

The chain has TRBV11-2 and TRBJ2-1, with a possible D match to TRBD2 (6 bases). Per the germline V gene, CDR1 is SGHAT and CDR2 is FQNNGV. V was shortened by 4 bases and J by 10 bases, with 20 bases between the two germline ends. The CDR3 runs 15 residues. The DNA for the CDR3 is TGTGCCAGCAGCTCAAATGGGGGGACTGGGCAAGAGCAGTTCTTC. The encoded protein is CASSSNGGTGQEQFF.

V gene TRBV5-1 combines with J gene TRBJ2-7; D may be TRBD1 or TRBD2 (5 bases each). V lost 0 bases, J lost 5 bases, and 15 bases lay in between. The germline gives CDR1 SGHRS, CDR2 YFSETQ. The CDR3 is 15 amino acids. The CDR3 spells CASSLAGPSFDEQYF. Written as DNA, the CDR3 is TGCGCCAGCAGCTTGGCGGGGCCATCCTTCGACGAGCAGTACTTC.

A single count supports this clonotype. In this CDR3 the conserved last residue, phenylalanine or tryptophan, is missing, so a read error is likely. This chain links TRBV5-1 with TRBJ2-1; the match to TRBD2 covers 10 bases. The CDR3 is 16 amino acids. Germline CDR1 SGHRS, CDR2 YFSETQ. V was clipped by 0 bases and J by 8 bases; unmatched bases: 8. The CDR3 protein is CASSLVSGRTVDEQFL. As DNA, the CDR3 is TGCGCCAGCAGCTTGGTTAGCGGGAGGACTGTCGATGAGCAGTTCCTC.

The chain has TRBV6-1 and TRBJ1-1; 7 nucleotides align to TRBD1. This CDR3 contains 14 residues. CDR1 and CDR2 (germline): MNHNS, SASEGT. V lost 7 bases, J lost 0 bases, and 5 bases stayed unmatched. The CDR3 nucleotides are TGTGCCAGCAAACCCGGGACAGTGAACACTGAAGCTTTCTTT. It codes for CASKPGTVNTEAFF.

This clonotype was detected only a few times. This chain joins TRBV7-2 and TRBJ1-2; D is undetermined. CDR1 is SGHTA and CDR2 is FQGNSA in the germline V gene. The CDR3 has 13 residues. The germline V and J ends were trimmed by 3 bases and 10 bases, with 15 bases remaining between them. The CDR3 spells CASSFETAVNYTF. Here the CDR3 DNA reads TGTGCCAGCAGCTTCGAGACGGCCGTTAACTACACCTTC. Full variable domain (missing parts from reference TRBV7-2 and TRBJ1-2): GAGVSQSPSNKVTEKGKDVELRCDPISGHTALYWYRQSLGQGLEFLIYFQGNSAPDKSGLPSDRFSAERTGGSVSTLTIQRTQQEDSAVYLCASSFETAVNYTFGSGTRLTVV.